Following are 10 T cell receptor beta chains from one sample sequenced in a study of identical twins. Via MiXCR, TCRdb re-called the 5' RACE reads, giving one row per CDR3 protein. The sample includes fewer than 900,000 distinct CDR3 sequences, 21% seen only once; the top ten take 4.3%. A further study also used this sample, focusing on T cells expressing NK-cell markers.

What was sequenced was PBMCs. These receptors all come from a woman younger than 35 in good health.

The chain combines TRBV27 with TRBJ2-1; 8 bases align to TRBD2. Losses at the gene ends were 5 bases for V and 5 bases for J; bases not matched to a gene: 17. The CDR3 is made up of 18 amino acids. Germline CDR1 reads MNHEY; CDR2 reads SMNVEV (reference sequence). This chain's CDR3 is CASSRLVGLRGGNNEQFF. The CDR3 nucleotides read TGTGCCAGCAGTCGCCTAGTAGGACTACGGGGGGGAAACAATGAGCAGTTCTTC.

This chain connects TRBV5-1 to TRBJ1-6; D is possibly TRBD1 (5 bases). In germline, CDR1 is SGHRS, CDR2 YFSETQ. The CDR3 is made up of 14 amino acids. V gave up 5 bases and J gave up 8 bases, with 14 bases separating them. DNA for the CDR3: TGCGCCAGCAGGGTAAGGGGCAGCGATTCACCCCTCCACTTT. Translation gives CASRVRGSDSPLHF.

V and J are TRBV12-3 or TRBV12-4 and TRBJ2-1, with 12 bases lining up with TRBD2. The ends lost 9 bases at V and 6 bases at J; junction bases unmatched: 15. The length of the CDR3 is 17 residues. CDR3 sequence (DNA): TGTGCCAGTGGGGGACTAGCGGGCGCCCTCGGATTCAATGAGCAGTTCTTC. It translates to CASGGLAGALGFNEQFF.

This clonotype was counted a few times. For the CDR3, the DNA is TGTGCCAGCAGTTTAATGAGAGCGGGGGAAGATACGCAGTATTTT. It is translated as CASSLMRAGEDTQYF. V and J are TRBV12-3 or TRBV12-4 and TRBJ2-3; 8 nucleotides agree with TRBD2. J lost 5 bases, V lost 2 bases, and 6 bases had no gene match. The CDR3 runs 15 residues.

This clonotype came up a few times. The chain recombines TRBV2 with TRBJ2-1; 7 bases match TRBD2. Germline CDR1 and CDR2: SNHLY and FYNNEI. There are 15 residues in the CDR3. V was pared by 7 bases and J by 0 bases, with 6 bases of the junction left unmatched. The CDR3 nucleotides read TGTGCCAGCACTGCTAGCGGTAGCTCCTACAATGAGCAGTTCTTC. Protein product: CASTASGSSYNEQFF.

The V and J genes are TRBV20-1 and TRBJ1-2; 8 bases fit TRBD1. From germline, CDR1 is DFQATT and CDR2 SNEGSKA (reference sequence). The CDR3 runs to 12 residues. V was clipped by 8 bases and J by 8 bases; unmatched bases: 10. In DNA, the CDR3 is TGCAGTACAGCCCCAGGGGGCCAGGGCTACACCTTC. This translates into CSTAPGGQGYTF.

The gene calls are TRBV5-1 and TRBJ2-7, with D unresolved. Trimming removed 6 bases from V and 5 bases from J, with 18 bases in between. CDR3 size: 14 residues. The germline gives CDR1 SGHRS, CDR2 YFSETQ. The CDR3 DNA is TGCGCCAGCAAAGTAAACTTCGGCTCGGACGAGCAGTACTTC. Translated: CASKVNFGSDEQYF.

V usage is TRBV15 and J usage is TRBJ2-6; tentatively, D is TRBD1 or TRBD2 (5 bases each). The CDR3 spans 17 residues. Germline CDR1 LNHNV, CDR2 YYDKDF (reference sequence). V was trimmed by 0 bases and J by 3 bases, leaving 12 bases between them. Here the CDR3 DNA reads TGTGCCACCAGCAGAGATTGGGGGAAGGGTGGGGCCAACGTCCTGACTTTC. This gives the protein CATSRDWGKGGANVLTF.

The chain links TRBV6-2 or TRBV6-3 to TRBJ2-4; 7 bases are shared with TRBD2. The germline V gene has CDR1 MNHEY and CDR2 SVGEGT. With 5 bases clipped from V and 4 bases from J, the junction kept 5 bases outside the gene matches. CDR3 length equals 14 residues. The CDR3 sequence: CASSRASGKNIQYF. The CDR3 DNA follows: TGTGCCAGCAGTAGGGCTAGCGGTAAAAACATTCAGTACTTC.

V usage is TRBV20-1 and J usage is TRBJ2-1; D call uncertain. Trimming removed 0 bases at V and 12 bases at J, with 12 bases between. Germline V gene sequence: CDR1 DFQATT, CDR2 SNEGSKA (reference sequence). This CDR3 spans 12 amino acids. CDR3 sequence reads: CSAREAPLMQFF. CDR3 coding DNA: TGCAGTGCTAGAGAGGCCCCACTAATGCAGTTCTTC.